The text below deals with one T cell receptor (beta chain). With 6 bases removed from V and 0 bases from J, the gap between germline ends came to 12 bases. The CDR3 loop spans 15 amino acids. The germline V gene has CDR1 MNHEY and CDR2 SVGAGI. An input of about 0.5 to 1 ug of RNA was subjected to reverse transcription using random hexamers. TCRdb reprocessed the immunoSEQ multiplex PCR reads with MiXCR, giving one entry per CDR3 protein. Here the sample spans about 180,000 distinct CDR3 sequences, 94% being singletons. The data were taken from a study of CD8 T cells in Susac syndrome. The source material was CD4+ T cells from PBMCs. The chain has TRBV6-5 and TRBJ2-1, with D unclear. This TCR came from a human donor with Susac syndrome. The CDR3 nucleotides read TGTGCCAGCAGCTCCGCGGTGAGCTCCTACAATGAGCAGTTCTTC. Translated, it gives CASSSAVSSYNEQFF.